Below are 8 T cell receptor beta chains sequenced from a single sample in a study of cytomegalovirus exposure and HLA in healthy donors (dated by TCRdb to about 2017). Receptor amplification or capture employed the immunoSEQ multiplex PCR assay. The multiplex PCR relied on a mix of 60 forward primers for TCR Vbeta segments and 13 reverse primers for TCR Jbeta segments. Held by TCRdb, this immuneACCESS table contains in-frame sequences only and omits some clones. Under half of the omission traces to an unresolved V gene where checked; the cause of the rest is unknown. The table for this sample lists 150,000 to 200,000 clones; roughly four fifths of them were counted only once. Around 2% of the sample goes to the ten largest clones. The sequencing input was PBMCs. The receptors stem from a woman aged 30 to 39 in good health and CMV-seropositive.

The chain employs TRBV11-2 and TRBJ2-1; D not certain. The length of the CDR3 is 13 residues. V was clipped by 1 base and J by 4 bases, with 5 bases between them. The germline V gene has CDR1 SGHAT and CDR2 FQNNGV. The CDR3 coding sequence is TGTGCCAGCAGCTTAGGCGCTTACAATGAGCAGTTCTTC. This sequence encodes CASSLGAYNEQFF.

J is TRBJ2-7 and V is TRBV19; TRBD1 matches at 9 bases. The V gene end was trimmed by 4 bases and the J gene end by 1 base; junction bases not matched to a gene: 5. The CDR3 is 15 residues long. CDR1 and CDR2 (germline): LNHDA, SQIVND (reference sequence). The CDR3 loop reads CASSTGTGRSYEQYF. The CDR3 DNA sequence: TGTGCCAGTAGTACCGGGACAGGGAGGTCCTACGAGCAGTACTTC.

The chain has TRBV9 and TRBJ2-2; 9 nucleotides match TRBD1. V gave up 4 bases and J gave up 7 bases; unmatched junction bases: 14. The CDR3 consists of 17 residues. Germline values: CDR1 SGDLS, CDR2 YYNGEE. The CDR3 is CASSLRRGQGTVGELFF. Written as DNA, the CDR3 is TGTGCCAGCAGCCTTCGAAGAGGACAGGGGACCGTCGGGGAGCTGTTTTTT.

This chain joins TRBV30 and TRBJ1-1; D possibly corresponds to TRBD1 (6 bases). Germline values: CDR1 GTSNPN, CDR2 SVGIG (reference sequence). The CDR3 has 16 residues. Trimming took 1 base from V and 2 from J, leaving 17 bases between them. The CDR3 is CAWSADSTRLNTEAFF. DNA for the CDR3: TGTGCCTGGAGTGCGGACAGCACTAGGCTAAACACTGAAGCTTTCTTT.

This chain links TRBV4-1 with TRBJ1-2; 8 positions agree with TRBD1. Per germline, CDR1 MGHRA and CDR2 YSYEKL. J was trimmed by 4 bases and V by 4 bases; bases with no gene match: 5. The CDR3 totals 14 residues. The CDR3 protein is CASSPGTGTYGYTF. In nucleotides, the CDR3 is TGCGCCAGCAGCCCGGGGACAGGTACCTATGGCTACACCTTC.

The J gene is TRBJ2-2, the V gene TRBV7-9; 10 bases are a match to TRBD2. The trim removed 5 bases at V and 2 bases at J, leaving 8 bases unmatched. Germline assignment: CDR1 SEHNR and CDR2 FQNEAQ (reference sequence). The CDR3 extends over 17 amino acids. The CDR3 loop is CASSERGLAANTGELFF. The CDR3 DNA reads TGTGCCAGCAGCGAGCGTGGACTAGCGGCTAACACCGGGGAGCTGTTTTTT.

The chain couples TRBV21-1 to TRBJ1-2; the table's D call of TRBD1 was not tested on the DNA. TRBV21-1 is tagged as a pseudogene. The CDR3 sequence is 14 residues long. The CDR3 coding sequence is TGTGCCAGCAGCAAAAAGGGGACAGGAGGCCCCCTTCCCTTC. This gives the protein CASSKKGTGGPLPF.

This chain connects TRBV11-2 to TRBJ2-7, with 8 bases aligning to TRBD1. The CDR3 is 15 amino acids. Trimming took 1 base from V and 7 from J; bases not matched to a gene: 9. The germline gives CDR1 SGHAT, CDR2 FQNNGV. The CDR3, as DNA: TGTGCCAGCAGCTTAGTGATTCAGGGGGCGGGAGAGCAGTACTTC. This encodes CASSLVIQGAGEQYF.